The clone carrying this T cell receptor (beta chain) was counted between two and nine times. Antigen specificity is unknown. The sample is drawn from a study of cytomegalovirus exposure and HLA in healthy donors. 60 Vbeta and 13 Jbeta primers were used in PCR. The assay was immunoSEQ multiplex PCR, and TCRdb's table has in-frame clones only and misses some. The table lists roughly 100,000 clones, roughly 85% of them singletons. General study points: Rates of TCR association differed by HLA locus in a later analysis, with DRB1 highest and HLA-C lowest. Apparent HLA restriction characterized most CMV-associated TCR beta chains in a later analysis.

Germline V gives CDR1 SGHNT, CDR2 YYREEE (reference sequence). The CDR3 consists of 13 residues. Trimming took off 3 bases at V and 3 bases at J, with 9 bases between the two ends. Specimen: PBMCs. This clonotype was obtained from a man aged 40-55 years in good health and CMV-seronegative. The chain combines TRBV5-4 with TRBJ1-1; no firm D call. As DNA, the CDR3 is TGTGCCAGCAGCTCCGGGCGGGACACTGAAGCTTTCTTT. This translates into CASSSGRDTEAFF.